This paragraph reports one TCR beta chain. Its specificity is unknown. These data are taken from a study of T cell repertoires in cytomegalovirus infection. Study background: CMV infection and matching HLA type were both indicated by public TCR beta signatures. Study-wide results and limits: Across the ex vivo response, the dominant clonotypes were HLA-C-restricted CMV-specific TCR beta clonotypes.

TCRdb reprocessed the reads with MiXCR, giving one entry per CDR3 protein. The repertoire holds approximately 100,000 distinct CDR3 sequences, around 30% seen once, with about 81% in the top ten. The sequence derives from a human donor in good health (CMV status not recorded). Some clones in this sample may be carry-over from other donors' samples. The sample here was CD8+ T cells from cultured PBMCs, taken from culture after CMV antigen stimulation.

CDR3 sequence: CASRPPRYRDRGYYEQYF. CDR3 bases: TGTGCCAGCAGACCCCCCAGATACCGGGACAGAGGGTACTACGAGCAGTACTTC. The chain joins TRBV28 to TRBJ2-7; 7 bases agree with TRBD1. Losses at the gene ends were 6 bases for V and 3 bases for J; bases not matched to a gene: 20. This CDR3 is 18 amino acids long. Germline V gene lookup returns CDR1 MDHEN and CDR2 SYDVKM.